The sequence of this T cell receptor beta chain was determined in a study of CD8+ T cells in alopecia areata. Study-wide results and limits: Only one nonresponder was present, which leaves the link between baseline CD8+ expansion and response uncertain. Especially in alopecia totalis/universalis, lesional scalp showed greater clonality than normal scalp did. Many expanded lesional clones persisted during tofacitinib (in both scalp and blood).

Indicated treatment: oral pan-JAK inhibitor, 5-10 mg twice daily. This clone was picked up one time. Its antigen remains unidentified. As the sequencing template, cDNA was produced by extracting RNA and reverse transcribing it. Repertoires were generated with immunoSEQ multiplex PCR, while TCRdb's copy carries only in-frame clones and drops some. In the table there are about 100,000 clones, about 60% of which are singletons. The sequencing used CD8+ T cells sorted from blood, collected at week 56, from a patient treated with tofacitinib. This TCR came from a human donor with alopecia areata.

The CDR3 here is CASSLLPGDRVGSPLHF. CDR3 coding DNA: TGTGCCAGCAGTTTATTGCCTGGGGACAGGGTCGGATCACCCCTCCACTTT. This chain joins TRBV28 and TRBJ1-6, with 9 bases identical to TRBD1. The CDR3 is 17 residues long. With 1 base clipped from V and 10 bases from J, the junction kept 11 bases outside the gene matches. Germline CDR1 MDHEN, CDR2 SYDVKM.